The 17 T cell receptor beta chains reported below all come from one sample, sequenced in a study of shared clonotypes between healthy human individuals. Generated by immunoSEQ multiplex PCR, the TCRdb table keeps only in-frame clones and is missing some. This table holds a few million clones, more than 80% found once. Specimen: naive CD4+ T cells sorted from blood. Subset of the sample: CD45RA+ positively selected. These receptors were taken from a man younger than 30 in good health.

The genes are TRBV10-3 and TRBJ2-7; 14 bases map to TRBD2. The germline CDR1 and CDR2 sequences are ENHRY and SYGVKD. V dropped 7 bases and J dropped 4; count of bases not matched to a gene: 15. This CDR3 is 18 amino acids long. Here the CDR3 DNA reads TGTGCCATCATGACTGATTTAGGGACTAGCGGGAGTCGGTACGAGCAGTACTTC. It translates to CAIMTDLGTSGSRYEQYF.

With regard to this clone: One end of the junction varies from germline; a read error may be responsible. This chain joins TRBV7-7 and TRBJ2-1; D gene unclear. This CDR3 is built from 14 residues. The V gene's germline CDR1 is SSHAT and CDR2 FNYEAQ (reference sequence). The CDR3 sequence is CASSEGWGNNEQFF. The DNA of the CDR3 is TGTGCTAGCAGCGAAGGTTGGGGTAACAATGAGCAGTTCTTC.

The chain employs TRBV4-1 and TRBJ1-2; no reliable D call. The CDR3 totals 16 residues. CDR1 MGHRA and CDR2 YSYEKL come from the germline V gene. V was trimmed by 0 bases and J by 4 bases, leaving 15 bases between them. The DNA for the CDR3 is TGCGCCAGCAGCCAAGAAGGATCCGGGGTCGGCTATGGCTACACCTTC. Its protein product is CASSQEGSGVGYGYTF.

The chain recombines TRBV30 with TRBJ1-4, with TRBD1 as a possible D gene (5 bases). V was trimmed by 0 bases and J by 4 bases, leaving 18 bases between them. The CDR3 is 17 residues long. Germline-derived CDR1 and CDR2 are GTSNPN and SVGIG (reference sequence). CDR3 region: CAWSVLPPGPINEKLFF. CDR3 nucleotide sequence: TGTGCCTGGAGTGTTCTACCCCCGGGACCGATTAATGAAAAACTGTTTTTT.

The chain joins TRBV30 to TRBJ2-7; 9 bases map to TRBD1. V dropped 3 bases and J dropped 3; count of bases not matched to a gene: 0. Germline V gene sequence: CDR1 GTSNPN, CDR2 SVGIG (reference sequence). The CDR3 consists of 12 residues. CDR3 amino acids: CAWRTGGYEQYF. The CDR3 DNA reads as TGTGCCTGGAGGACAGGGGGCTACGAGCAGTACTTC.

This clone came up a few times. This chain connects TRBV13 to TRBJ1-2, with 8 nucleotides matching TRBD1. This CDR3 spans 14 amino acids. CDR1 and CDR2 from the germline V gene are PRHDT and FYEKMQ (reference sequence). Trimming removed 5 bases from V and 8 bases from J; junction bases left unmatched: 10. CDR3 sequence: CASSTSDRVGGYTF. The CDR3 coding sequence is TGTGCCAGCAGCACATCGGACAGGGTGGGAGGCTACACCTTC.

CDR3 sequence: CASSDKVGHSYEQYF. In DNA form, the CDR3 reads TGTGCCAGCAGTGACAAGGTCGGTCACTCCTACGAGCAGTACTTC. The gene calls are TRBV25-1 and TRBJ2-7; D is ambiguous. The V gene's germline CDR1 is MGHDK and CDR2 SYGVNS. The V end lost 3 bases, the J end lost 0 bases, and 12 bases lay between the germline ends. The CDR3 sequence is 15 residues long.

The chain combines TRBV4-3 with TRBJ2-2; TRBD1 aligns across 10 bases. The ends lost 4 bases at V and 2 bases at J; junction bases unmatched: 10. Germline-derived CDR1 and CDR2 are LGHNA and YSLEER. The CDR3 has 18 amino acids. CDR3 in DNA: TGCGCCAGCAGCCGTAACGCGGGACAGGGGTTTAACACCGGGGAGCTGTTTTTT. Residues: CASSRNAGQGFNTGELFF.

About this clone: Additional DNA sequences in this sample encode the identical CDR3. This rearrangement joins TRBV11-2 to TRBJ1-1; no firm D call. V was pared by 3 bases and J by 2 bases, with 7 bases between. The V gene's germline CDR1 is SGHAT and CDR2 FQNNGV. The CDR3 is made up of 13 amino acids. CDR3 nucleotide sequence: TGTGCCAGCAGCTTTCAAGTAAACACTGAAGCTTTCTTT. Translation gives CASSFQVNTEAFF.

A single count supports this clone. V and J are TRBV5-1 and TRBJ2-3, with D tentatively TRBD2 (7 bases). Germline lookup yields CDR1 SGHRS and CDR2 YFSETQ. Trimming left V 4 bases short and J 5 bases short, with 17 bases between. CDR3 length: 15 amino acids. The CDR3, as DNA: TGCGCCAGCAGCAGAGCCGGGGGGCCCGGAGATACGCAGTATTTT. Protein product: CASSRAGGPGDTQYF.

The chain joins TRBV11-2 to TRBJ2-1; D uncertain. CDR1 and CDR2 from the germline V gene are SGHAT and FQNNGV. This CDR3 comprises 15 residues. The germline V and J ends were trimmed by 5 bases and 6 bases, with 17 bases remaining between them. DNA for the CDR3: TGTGCCAGCAGCCATCGAACAGAGTGGGGCAATGAGCAGTTCTTC. It is translated as CASSHRTEWGNEQFF.

The rearrangement links TRBV6-7 to TRBJ1-3; 8 bases map to TRBD1. TRBV6-7 is an ORF, with its function uncertain. This CDR3 spans 15 amino acids. The trim removed 5 bases at V and 2 bases at J, leaving 5 bases unmatched. CDR3 loop: CASSNRTGTGNTIYF. CDR3 coding DNA: TGTGCCAGCAGTAACAGGACAGGGACTGGAAACACCATATATTTT.

The genes are TRBV15 and TRBJ2-7; 15 bases agree with TRBD2. The CDR3 contains 15 residues. CDR1 and CDR2 (germline): LNHNV, YYDKDF (reference sequence). V lost 6 bases, J lost 7 bases, and 7 bases stayed unmatched. This chain's CDR3 is CATSLRTSGRGEQYF. As DNA, the CDR3 is TGTGCCACCAGTCTTCGGACTAGCGGGAGGGGGGAGCAGTACTTC.

A word on this clone: Other nucleotide sequences from this sample produce the same CDR3. The chain carries TRBV5-1 and TRBJ2-5; the D gene is possibly TRBD2 (5 bases). The V gene's germline CDR1 is SGHRS and CDR2 YFSETQ. The germline V and J ends were trimmed by 2 bases and 1 base, with 9 bases remaining between them. The CDR3 loop spans 14 amino acids. The CDR3 DNA follows: TGCGCCAGCAGCTTTTCGGGGTCCCAAGAGACCCAGTACTTC. Encoded protein: CASSFSGSQETQYF.

This chain joins TRBV28 and TRBJ1-1, with D possibly TRBD1 on 6 matching bases. The CDR3 covers 16 residues. CDR1 and CDR2 from the germline V gene are MDHEN and SYDVKM. V lost 7 bases and J lost 0, with 18 bases in between. The CDR3 nucleotides read TGTGCCAGCATTCTTCAAACAGGGTTGGTGAACACTGAAGCTTTCTTT. Protein sequence: CASILQTGLVNTEAFF.

J is TRBJ1-4 and V is TRBV25-1; 10 bases align to TRBD1. The CDR3 spans 15 residues. V lost 1 base and J lost 5; bases outside the gene matches: 1. The V gene's germline CDR1 is MGHDK and CDR2 SYGVNS. The CDR3 spells CASSELGQGNEKLFF. As DNA, the CDR3 is TGTGCCAGCAGTGAATTGGGACAGGGGAATGAAAAACTGTTTTTT.

This sequence joins TRBV2 and TRBJ2-2; TRBD1 matches 7 bases. Trimming cost V 5 bases and J 10 bases; bases outside gene matches: 7. The CDR3 sequence is 13 residues long. Germline CDR1 is SNHLY and CDR2 is FYNNEI. The CDR3 DNA follows: TGTGCCAGCAGTTCCACTAGGGGGCTGGAGCTGTTTTTT. Translation: CASSSTRGLELFF.